The clone carrying this T cell receptor beta chain was observed a handful of times. Its antigen remains unidentified. The sample comes from a study of T cell repertoires in cytomegalovirus infection. Study-level background: Indications of both CMV infection and matching HLA type were provided by public TCR beta signatures.

From the reads, TCRdb called clonotypes with MiXCR, one entry per CDR3 protein. Altogether around 320,000 distinct CDR3 sequences are present, approximately 9.5% being singletons, with the ten largest covering around 4%. Points from the study as a whole: In two of eight donors, the top clonotype was HLA-C-restricted CMV-specific. Identification of carriers of CMV plus the relevant HLA was achieved through cumulative public TCR beta family frequency.

This CDR3 is built from 13 residues. V was trimmed by 8 bases and J by 4 bases, leaving 12 bases between them. This chain connects TRBV12-3 or TRBV12-4 to TRBJ1-5; D might be TRBD1 (6 bases). Sample: PBMCs. The sequence derives from a human donor in good health (CMV status not recorded). Some clones in this sample may be carry-over from other donors' samples. The CDR3 DNA sequence: TGTGCCAGCGGCGGACAGTTAAATCAGCCCCAGCATTTT. It codes for CASGGQLNQPQHF.